This record concerns one T cell receptor beta chain sequence. The antigen it recognizes is unknown. Per-base qualities were not stored, and no clone one base away is much larger. This record comes from a study of T cell responses to AZD1222 COVID-19 vaccine (dated by TCRdb to the early 2020s). Context from the whole study: A total of about 250 trial participants underwent TCR sequencing, of whom some 200 had received two doses of AZD1222 and around 25 had received two doses of the MenACWY control vaccine. Trial participants were enrolled by age into subgroups of 18-55, 56-69 and 70-plus years, and about 150, 27 and 61 TCR-sequenced participants, respectively, were included in these subgroups.

The CDR3 regions of human TCRbeta chains were subjected to immunosequencing. Per the original workflow: Repertoire TCRs were checked for matches against a reference library of SARS-CoV-2-specific TCRs that had been generated using the MIRA antigen-specificity platform. Breadth meant the fraction of unique TCRs that were SARS-CoV-2-associated, whereas depth meant the fraction of total T cells that were SARS-CoV-2-associated. Using the MIRA data, every spike-specific TCR was mapped to the spike region that the TCR reacted to and assigned to either a CD4 or a CD8 class. Log10-transformed breadth and depth values were compared by one-way ANOVA with Sidak's multiple comparisons tests. As stored in TCRdb, this immuneACCESS dataset retains in-frame rearrangements with V and J assigned. A fraction of the clones does not appear; measured against another copy, unresolved V genes explain less than half of the discrepancy, and the remainder lacks a known reason. The D gene and trimming were derived from the DNA, and the V and J assignments and clone size from that table. The sample records fewer than 200,000 clones, 88% of which are singletons. The ten largest clones represent about 9.9% of the sample.

Broad study findings and their caveats: Because no samples from the day 14 peak response were available, repertoires could be characterized only after the peak T cell response. In the small 56-69-year group, the increase in depth fell short of significance, most likely because of low power. The vaccine-associated CD4 TCRs covered the entire spike protein, and the dominant responses fell in regions 160-218 and 743-854. A significant rise in spike-specific TCR breadth and depth was observed after two AZD1222 doses relative to day 0 and relative to MenACWY recipients. Epitopes outside the regions mutated in the B.1.351 and B.1.1.7 variants were reportedly recognized by nearly half of the unique spike-specific TCRs. Participants were mostly white British, with more females than males. The authors suggested clonal diversity may have been underestimated. Only five to seven AZD1222 recipients were SARS-CoV-2 seropositive at baseline, limiting conclusions about previously exposed vaccinees.

The sample's time point label, decoded: about 28 days (+/-7) after the second vaccine dose. AZD1222 recipients with second doses at about 4 weeks or about 12 weeks were pooled, because spike-specific TCR depth and breadth did not differ between schedules. Vaccinee samples were obtained from the UK trials COV001 and COV002, which included a single-blind randomized controlled phase 2/3 trial of AZD1222 (ChAdOx1 nCoV-19) in healthy adults. For TCRbeta chain sequencing, PBMC samples were collected from trial participants at day 0 and at day 28 after the second dose. Clipping removes 4 bases from V and 6 bases from J, with 8 as the unmatched junction base count. Per the germline V gene, SGDLS is the CDR1 and YYNGEE is the CDR2. The CDR3 runs 15 amino acids, cysteine and phenylalanine included. The DNA shown is the 45-base CDR3, in frame from base 1.

The chain employs TRBV9 and TRBJ2-1; 9 middle bases align to TRBD2. The source was peripheral blood, collected 28 days after the second AZD1222 dose. The source of this sequence is an adult who received the AZD1222 COVID-19 vaccine. The CDR3 amino acid sequence is: CASSPSSGGLNEQFF. The nucleotides read TGTGCCAGCAGCCCGTCGAGCGGGGGGCTCAATGAGCAGTTCTTC.